Following are 32 T cell receptor beta chains from one sample sequenced in a study of blood T cell repertoires in COVID-19 (dated by TCRdb to 2018 to 2020). The method was the immunoSEQ multiplex PCR assay. The table was pulled from immuneACCESS by TCRdb, which kept in-frame rearrangements only. Such tables lose some clones; where checked, under half of the loss comes from unresolved V genes, and the rest has no known cause. This sample is represented by under 350,000 clones; 85% to 90% of them were singletons. The ten biggest clones cover about 4.6% of the sample. The specimen sequenced was peripheral blood. The receptors shown here come from a man between 35 and 55 years old with acute or convalescent COVID-19.

V gene TRBV15 combines with J gene TRBJ2-1, with D perhaps matching TRBD1 (6 bases). This CDR3 region has 15 residues. V shed 4 bases and J shed 3 bases, with 13 bases lying between them. CDR1 LNHNV and CDR2 YYDKDF come from the germline V gene (reference sequence). CDR3 nucleotide sequence: TGTGCCACCAGCACTGGGGCAGGGGACTACAATGAGCAGTTCTTC. Protein: CATSTGAGDYNEQFF.

This chain connects TRBV9 to TRBJ1-1; D call uncertain. This CDR3 is built from 14 residues. V lost 4 bases to trimming and J lost 1 base, with 11 bases between them. CDR1 is SGDLS and CDR2 is YYNGEE in the germline V gene. CDR3 in amino acids: CASSPRDANTEAFF. DNA for the CDR3: TGTGCCAGCAGCCCTCGGGATGCGAACACTGAAGCTTTCTTT. Full variable domain (remainder filled in from reference TRBV9 and TRBJ1-1): DSGVTQTPKHLITATGQRVTLRCSPRSGDLSVYWYQQSLDQGLQFLIQYYNGEERAKGNILERFSAQQFPDLHSELNLSSLELGDSALYFCASSPRDANTEAFFGQGTRLTVV.

The chain employs TRBV30 and TRBJ1-6; TRBD1 might be the D (6 bases). The V gene's germline CDR1 is GTSNPN and CDR2 SVGIG (reference sequence). This CDR3 has 12 amino acids. The V and J ends lost 5 bases and 7 bases respectively, with 9 bases between them. CDR3 DNA sequence: TGTGCCTGGGACAGGCGGAATTCACCCCTCCACTTT. Translation gives CAWDRRNSPLHF.

V and J are TRBV6-5 and TRBJ1-2; D possibly corresponds to TRBD1 (6 bases). CDR1 is MNHEY, CDR2 SVGAGI, per germline. The ends were cut back, 0 bases at V and 3 bases at J, with 14 bases in the middle. The CDR3 is 16 residues long. The CDR3 reads CASSYSRQGSHYGYTF. In DNA, the CDR3 is TGTGCCAGCAGTTACTCGAGGCAGGGGTCCCACTATGGCTACACCTTC.

The chain has TRBV6-5 and TRBJ1-5; D is uncertain. CDR3 length: 13 amino acids. Trimming removed 5 bases at V and 7 bases at J, with 12 bases between. Per the germline V gene, CDR1 is MNHEY and CDR2 is SVGAGI. In DNA form, the CDR3 reads TGTGCCAGCAGTCTCAGATCCGGGCAGCCCCAGCATTTT. It encodes CASSLRSGQPQHF.

The chain couples TRBV10-3 to TRBJ2-3; TRBD2 matches at 10 bases. Germline CDR1 ENHRY, CDR2 SYGVKD. The CDR3 sequence is 17 residues long. V shed 5 bases and J 0 bases; nucleotides not matched to a gene: 8. Here the CDR3 DNA reads TGTGCCATCAGTCCCGCAACTAGCGGGGTTAGCACAGATACGCAGTATTTT. Protein product: CAISPATSGVSTDTQYF.

V gene TRBV9 combines with J gene TRBJ2-2; TRBD1 agrees at 8 bases. V gave up 0 bases and J gave up 1 base; unmatched junction bases: 2. The CDR3 is 16 residues long. CDR1 is SGDLS, CDR2 YYNGEE, per germline. The CDR3 here is CASSVAGTGNTGELFF. For the CDR3, the DNA is TGTGCCAGCAGCGTAGCAGGGACAGGGAACACCGGGGAGCTGTTTTTT.

The chain links TRBV11-2 to TRBJ1-6, with TRBD1 matching 7 bases. The V segment lost 4 bases and the J segment 6 bases; nucleotides outside the gene matches: 6. Germline V gives CDR1 SGHAT, CDR2 FQNNGV. The CDR3 loop spans 15 amino acids. CDR3 nucleotide sequence: TGTGCCAGCAGCTCTCCAGGGGGAGGTAATTCACCCCTCCACTTT. It yields the protein CASSSPGGGNSPLHF. The complete variable domain, with remaining parts taken from reference TRBV11-2 and TRBJ1-6, reads EAGVAQSPRYKIIEKRQSVAFWCNPISGHATLYWYQQILGQGPKLLIQFQNNGVVDDSQLPKDRFSAERLKGVDSTLKIQPAKLEDSAVYLCASSSPGGGNSPLHFGNGTRLTVT.

The chain links TRBV2 to TRBJ1-1; no clear D gene. The CDR3 is 13 amino acids. Germline loops: CDR1 SNHLY, CDR2 FYNNEI. V gave up 6 bases and J gave up 5 bases, with 13 bases separating them. CDR3 sequence: CASRSNAGTEAFF. CDR3 nucleotides: TGTGCCAGCAGGTCCAACGCGGGGACTGAAGCTTTCTTT.

The chain recombines TRBV5-1 with TRBJ2-7; 12 nucleotides align to TRBD2. CDR1 is SGHRS, CDR2 YFSETQ, per germline. The CDR3 has 16 amino acids. V was clipped by 4 bases and J by 4 bases; unmatched bases: 9. CDR3 coding DNA: TGCGCCAGCAGCCTAGGACTAGCGGGGAAAGCTTACGAGCAGTACTTC. Its translation: CASSLGLAGKAYEQYF.

The chain is built from TRBV11-3 and TRBJ2-1; 9 bases line up with TRBD2. Germline CDR1 is SGHNT and CDR2 is YENEEA. V dropped 1 base and J dropped 0; count of bases not matched to a gene: 10. The CDR3 length is 19 residues. The CDR3 DNA reads as TGTGCCAGCAGCTTAGGGGCGGGGGGGTTTTCCTCCTCCTACAATGAGCAGTTCTTC. Amino acid sequence: CASSLGAGGFSSSYNEQFF.

V and J are TRBV19 and TRBJ2-2; tentatively, D is TRBD1 (6 bases). The CDR3 is 16 residues long. Deletions cut 6 bases from V and 0 bases from J, with 14 bases between. Germline CDR1 LNHDA, CDR2 SQIVND (reference sequence). This CDR3 reads CASRLTGSSNTGELFF. DNA for the CDR3: TGTGCCAGTAGATTAACAGGGTCTTCGAACACCGGGGAGCTGTTTTTT. The whole variable domain, filled in from reference TRBV19 and TRBJ2-2, reads DGGITQSPKYLFRKEGQNVTLSCEQNLNHDAMYWYRQDPGQGLRLIYYSQIVNDFQKGDIAEGYSVSREKKESFPLTVTSAQKNPTAFYLCASRLTGSSNTGELFFGEGSRLTVL.

This clone was counted a few times. Other DNA sequences within the sample encode an identical CDR3. The rearrangement links TRBV2 to TRBJ1-2, with 7 bases identical to TRBD1. The CDR3 extends over 13 amino acids. Trimming cost V 3 bases and J 2 bases; bases outside gene matches: 0. CDR1 and CDR2 from the germline V gene are SNHLY and FYNNEI. The CDR3 here is CASSEGQNYGYTF. The CDR3 nucleotides read TGTGCCAGCAGTGAGGGACAGAACTATGGCTACACCTTC. The whole variable domain, remainder taken from reference TRBV2 and TRBJ1-2, is EPEVTQTPSHQVTQMGQEVILRCVPISNHLYFYWYRQILGQKVEFLVSFYNNEISEKSEIFDDQFSVERPDGSNFTLKIRSTKLEDSAMYFCASSEGQNYGYTFGSGTRLTVV.

This clone was found a few times. This chain joins TRBV19 and TRBJ1-1; unclear D gene. The CDR3 covers 14 residues. In germline, CDR1 is LNHDA, CDR2 SQIVND (reference sequence). Trimming removed 5 bases from V and 6 bases from J, with 16 bases in between. The CDR3 region has the DNA TGTGCCAGTAGTGTCTTAGCCCCCGGCGCTGAAGCTTTCTTT. Translated, it gives CASSVLAPGAEAFF.

The chain uses TRBV6-1 and TRBJ2-3, with 13 bases matching TRBD2. Germline lookup yields CDR1 MNHNS and CDR2 SASEGT. This CDR3 has 17 residues. V was pared by 3 bases and J by 7 bases, with 10 bases of the junction left unmatched. The CDR3 bases are TGTGCCAGCAGTGAGCTTCGACTAGCGGGGGGTTCGAATACGCAGTATTTT. Translation: CASSELRLAGGSNTQYF.

This chain uses TRBV30 with TRBJ1-4; D is unresolved. The germline V gene has CDR1 GTSNPN and CDR2 SVGIG (reference sequence). Trimming left V 3 bases short and J 4 bases short, with 15 bases between. This CDR3 spans 15 amino acids. The CDR3 DNA sequence: TGTGCCTGGAGACCTACCGGGTCTGGTAATGAAAAACTGTTTTTT. Its translation is CAWRPTGSGNEKLFF.

This chain connects TRBV2 to TRBJ1-1; unclear D gene. The CDR3 consists of 11 residues. The V gene's germline CDR1 is SNHLY and CDR2 FYNNEI. The ends were cut back, 1 base at V and 11 bases at J, with 8 bases in the middle. The CDR3 spells CASSEGVRAFF. CDR3 nucleotides: TGTGCCAGCAGTGAAGGAGTACGGGCTTTCTTT.

The V call is TRBV6-5, the J call TRBJ1-2, with TRBD1 identical over 10 bases. The CDR3 is made up of 13 amino acids. Germline V gene lookup returns CDR1 MNHEY and CDR2 SVGAGI. Germline trimming cut 6 bases from V and 8 bases from J; bases unmatched to any gene: 6. This chain's CDR3 is CASSADRGQGYTF. The CDR3 DNA is TGTGCCAGCAGCGCAGACAGGGGGCAAGGCTACACCTTC.

This rearrangement joins TRBV7-2 to TRBJ2-1; 9 bases map to TRBD2. This CDR3 is built from 16 residues. Trimming removed 5 bases from V and 5 bases from J; junction bases left unmatched: 10. Per germline, CDR1 SGHTA and CDR2 FQGNSA. This CDR3 reads CASSPRGGLGDNEQFF. In DNA form, the CDR3 reads TGTGCCAGCAGCCCGCGGGGGGGGCTAGGGGACAATGAGCAGTTCTTC.

This clone was picked up a small number of times. The CDR3 is CASSARAGVWEKLFF. Here the CDR3 DNA reads TGTGCCAGCAGCGCAAGGGCAGGGGTCTGGGAAAAACTGTTTTTT. The chain couples TRBV14 to TRBJ1-4; weak D call: TRBD1 (6 bases). The CDR3 consists of 15 residues. V was shortened by 5 bases and J by 8 bases, with 18 bases between the two germline ends. Germline CDR1 is SGHDN and CDR2 is FVKESK.

The rearrangement joins TRBV5-1 to TRBJ1-2; 10 bases line up with TRBD1. The CDR3 runs to 15 residues. The germline V gene has CDR1 SGHRS and CDR2 YFSETQ. The J segment lost 3 bases and the V segment lost 4 bases, leaving 6 bases of the junction unmatched. CDR3 loop: CASSPDRGLDYGYTF. The CDR3 DNA follows: TGCGCCAGCAGCCCAGACAGGGGGCTAGACTATGGCTACACCTTC. The entire variable domain, with the rest obtained from reference TRBV5-1 and TRBJ1-2, is as follows: KAGVTQTPRYLIKTRGQQVTLSCSPISGHRSVSWYQQTPGQGLQFLFEYFSETQRNKGNFPGRFSGRQFSNSRSEMNVSTLELGDSALYLCASSPDRGLDYGYTFGSGTRLTVV.

The chain is built from TRBV5-4 and TRBJ1-6, with D hard to call. The V and J ends lost 0 bases and 5 bases respectively, with 6 bases between them. CDR1 is SGHNT, CDR2 YYREEE, per germline (reference sequence). There are 14 residues in the CDR3. CDR3 sequence reads: CASSLGQDNSPLHF. The CDR3 DNA follows: TGTGCCAGCAGCTTGGGCCAGGATAATTCACCCCTCCACTTT.

V gene TRBV19 combines with J gene TRBJ2-1; 7 nucleotides agree with TRBD2. Per the germline V gene, CDR1 is LNHDA and CDR2 is SQIVND (reference sequence). The CDR3 contains 16 residues. Trimming took 6 bases from V and 4 from J; bases not matched to a gene: 12. DNA for the CDR3: TGTGCCAGTAGCTCCTCAGGGCTAGCGGCTTACAATGAGCAGTTCTTC. This encodes CASSSSGLAAYNEQFF. Looking up the rest from reference TRBV19 and TRBJ2-1 gives the full variable domain: DGGITQSPKYLFRKEGQNVTLSCEQNLNHDAMYWYRQDPGQGLRLIYYSQIVNDFQKGDIAEGYSVSREKKESFPLTVTSAQKNPTAFYLCASSSSGLAAYNEQFFGPGTRLTVL.

The chain joins TRBV4-1 to TRBJ2-7, with D unclear. This CDR3 region has 13 residues. V was clipped by 0 bases and J by 6 bases, with 9 bases between them. The V gene's germline CDR1 is MGHRA and CDR2 YSYEKL. The CDR3 reads CASSQDSGTEQYF. CDR3 sequence (DNA): TGCGCCAGCAGCCAAGACTCAGGTACCGAGCAGTACTTC.

This clone was seen once. The V gene is TRBV7-8, the J gene TRBJ1-6; 7 bases line up with TRBD1. The CDR3 totals 15 residues. Germline V lookup: CDR1 SGHVS, CDR2 FQNEAQ. Trimming cost V 2 bases and J 8 bases; bases outside gene matches: 6. The CDR3 bases are TGTGCCAGCAGCTTATTTCAAGGGGGCCATTCACCCCTCCACTTT. Its protein product is CASSLFQGGHSPLHF.

The gene calls are TRBV6-6 and TRBJ2-2; 8 bases agree with TRBD2. The V and J ends lost 7 bases and 3 bases, in that order; junction bases with no gene match: 7. The V gene's germline CDR1 is MNHNY and CDR2 SVGAGI (reference sequence). The CDR3 extends over 15 amino acids. In DNA, the CDR3 is TGTGCCAGCAAGTTGCGAGCGGGGGACACCGGGGAGCTGTTTTTT. It is translated as CASKLRAGDTGELFF.

This chain connects TRBV7-2 to TRBJ1-2; TRBD1 aligns across 8 bases. CDR1 SGHTA and CDR2 FQGNSA come from the germline V gene. The V and J ends lost 1 base and 4 bases, in that order; junction bases with no gene match: 2. The CDR3 extends over 14 amino acids. CDR3 sequence (DNA): TGTGCCAGCAGCTTAGGACAGGGGTTCTATGGCTACACCTTC. Amino acids: CASSLGQGFYGYTF.

The chain recombines TRBV6-5 with TRBJ1-2, with D possibly TRBD1 on 5 matching bases. In germline, CDR1 is MNHEY, CDR2 SVGAGI. This CDR3 has 15 amino acids. Trimming cost V 7 bases and J 7 bases, with 22 bases left between them. For the CDR3, the DNA is TGTGCCAGCACGGGCGGGATGGGGGTAACTGGTGGCTACACCTTC. Its protein is CASTGGMGVTGGYTF.

This clone was counted between two and nine times. The rearrangement uses TRBV5-8 and TRBJ1-5, with D possibly being TRBD1 (5 bases). V dropped 8 bases and J dropped 5 bases, with 11 bases sitting between them. This CDR3 has 12 amino acids. Germline V gives CDR1 SGHTS, CDR2 YDEGEE. CDR3 sequence reads: CASTDTYQPQHF. The CDR3, as DNA: TGTGCCAGTACGGACACCTATCAGCCCCAGCATTTT.

Of note for this clone: At one of its ends the junction is not consistent with the germline gene, which may arise from a read error. This sequence joins TRBV10-3 and TRBJ2-7; weak D call: TRBD1 (5 bases). The CDR3 is 14 amino acids. CDR1 and CDR2 from the germline V gene are ENHRY and SYGVKD. This CDR3 reads CAVSEYLQGYEQYF. CDR3 nucleotides: TGTGCCGTCAGTGAGTATCTCCAGGGCTACGAGCAGTACTTC.

V gene TRBV11-2 combines with J gene TRBJ2-2; 7 bases match TRBD2. This CDR3 is built from 17 residues. From germline, CDR1 is SGHAT and CDR2 FQNNGV. With V trimmed by 3 bases and J by 3 bases, 10 bases remained unmatched. CDR3: CASSLKRGGGDTGELFF. The DNA for the CDR3 is TGTGCCAGCAGCTTGAAACGAGGCGGGGGTGACACCGGGGAGCTGTTTTTT.

The DNA of the CDR3 is TGCGCCAGCAGTCAATTAAGCTTTGGACAGGGGGCTGAGCAGTTCTTC. Translating it yields CASSQLSFGQGAEQFF. V and J are TRBV23-1 and TRBJ2-1, with 11 bases fitting TRBD1. TRBV23-1 is identified as an open reading frame with a role that is uncertain. V lost 1 base and J lost 9; bases outside the gene matches: 8. CDR3 length: 16 amino acids.